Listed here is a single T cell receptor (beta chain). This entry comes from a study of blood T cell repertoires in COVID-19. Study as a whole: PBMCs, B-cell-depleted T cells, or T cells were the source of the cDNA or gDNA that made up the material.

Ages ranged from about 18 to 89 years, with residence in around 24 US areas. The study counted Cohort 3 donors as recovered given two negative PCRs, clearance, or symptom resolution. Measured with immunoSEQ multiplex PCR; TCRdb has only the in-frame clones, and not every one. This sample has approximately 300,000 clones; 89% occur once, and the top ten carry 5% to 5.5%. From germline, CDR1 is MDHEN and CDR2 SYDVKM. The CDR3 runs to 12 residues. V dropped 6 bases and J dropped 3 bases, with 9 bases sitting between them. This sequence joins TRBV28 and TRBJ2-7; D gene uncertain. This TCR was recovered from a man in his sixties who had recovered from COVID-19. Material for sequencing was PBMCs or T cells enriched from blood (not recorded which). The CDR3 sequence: CASSTGLYEQYF. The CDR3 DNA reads TGTGCCAGCAGCACGGGTCTCTACGAGCAGTACTTC.